In this sample, the clone carrying this T cell receptor (beta chain) turned up a few times. Its antigen is unidentified. These data originate in a study of T cell repertoires in cytomegalovirus infection. Points from the study as a whole: HLA-C-restricted, CMV-specific TCR beta clonotypes were dominant ex vivo.

CDR3 length: 13 residues. The germline V gene encodes CDR1 SNHLY and CDR2 FYNNEI. Deletions cut 8 bases from V and 5 bases from J, with 14 bases between. TCRdb re-called the reads with MiXCR, one entry per CDR3 protein. The sample holds fewer than 350,000 distinct CDR3 sequences, around a sixth seen once. This receptor was taken from a human donor in good health (CMV status not recorded). Some clones in this sample may be carry-over from other donors' samples. The sample taken for sequencing was PBMCs. This chain connects TRBV2 to TRBJ2-3; D is uncertain. CDR3 loop: CASSSSKGDTQYF. The CDR3 bases are TGTGCCAGCTCCTCGAGTAAGGGAGATACGCAGTATTTT.